The rows below give T cell receptor beta chains drawn from one sample of a study of shared clonotypes between healthy human individuals. Measured with immunoSEQ multiplex PCR; TCRdb has only the in-frame clones, and not every one. Among around 1.9 million clones listed, about 92% were seen once. The sample was naive CD8+ T cells from PBMCs. The receptors here all came from a man aged 18 to 29 in good health. Some clones in this sample may be carry-over from other donors' samples. The CDR3 runs from the conserved cysteine through the conserved F or W. The D gene is left open where the match is weak. Size tells how often a clone was seen (once, few, many) or the class of an expanded clone, and some rows leave it out.

abundance: few; v_gene: TRBV28; j_gene: TRBJ1-1; d_gene: -; CDR3aa: CASSLWGSTEAFF; CDR3nt: TGTGCCAGCAGTTTATGGGGCAGCACTGAAGCTTTCTTT
abundance: -; v_gene: TRBV21-1; j_gene: TRBJ2-7; d_gene: -; CDR3aa: CASSKASGSYEQYF; CDR3nt: TGTGCCAGCAGCAAGGCTAGCGGGAGCTACGAGCAGTACTTC
abundance: -; v_gene: TRBV29-1; j_gene: TRBJ1-2; d_gene: -; CDR3aa: CSVVGTSQEGYTF; CDR3nt: TGCAGCGTTGTAGGGACCTCGCAGGAAGGCTACACCTTC
abundance: -; v_gene: TRBV28; j_gene: TRBJ1-3; d_gene: -; CDR3aa: CASSLLSVRQSGNTIYF; CDR3nt: TGTGCCAGCAGTTTATTATCGGTTAGACAGTCTGGAAACACCATATATTTT
abundance: -; v_gene: TRBV7-9; j_gene: TRBJ2-3; d_gene: TRBD2; CDR3aa: CASSLPASGSSDTQYF; CDR3nt: TGTGCCAGCAGCTTACCGGCTAGCGGGAGTTCAGATACGCAGTATTTT
abundance: -; v_gene: TRBV18; j_gene: TRBJ2-1; d_gene: TRBD2; CDR3aa: CASSPETSGIYNEQFF; CDR3nt: TGTGCCAGCTCACCAGAGACTAGCGGGATTTACAATGAGCAGTTCTTC
abundance: -; v_gene: TRBV28; j_gene: TRBJ1-2; d_gene: TRBD1; CDR3aa: CASRSTGSNYGYTF; CDR3nt: TGTGCCAGCAGGTCGACAGGGAGCAACTATGGCTACACCTTC
abundance: -; v_gene: TRBV27; j_gene: TRBJ2-7; d_gene: TRBD1; CDR3aa: CASSLRGGAFYEQYF; CDR3nt: TGTGCCAGCAGTTTAAGAGGGGGCGCCTTCTACGAGCAGTACTTC
abundance: -; v_gene: TRBV28; j_gene: TRBJ1-5; d_gene: -; CDR3aa: CASRLQGAGQPQHF; CDR3nt: TGTGCCAGCAGGCTACAGGGTGCAGGTCAGCCCCAGCATTTT
abundance: -; v_gene: TRBV28; j_gene: TRBJ2-7; d_gene: TRBD1; CDR3aa: CASSRLKDRYEQYF; CDR3nt: TGTGCCAGCAGTCGTCTGAAGGACAGGTACGAGCAGTACTTC
abundance: -; v_gene: TRBV4-3; j_gene: TRBJ2-7; d_gene: -; CDR3aa: CASSQEIGPPYEQYF; CDR3nt: TGCGCCAGCAGCCAAGAAATAGGTCCCCCCTACGAGCAGTACTTC
abundance: -; v_gene: TRBV27; j_gene: TRBJ2-7; d_gene: -; CDR3aa: CASSLGVGDEQYF; CDR3nt: TGTGCCAGCAGTTTAGGGGTAGGTGACGAGCAGTACTTC
abundance: -; v_gene: TRBV27; j_gene: TRBJ2-7; d_gene: TRBD2; CDR3aa: CASSPQGLAGEPNYEQYF; CDR3nt: TGTGCCAGCAGTCCTCAGGGACTAGCGGGAGAACCCAACTACGAGCAGTACTTC
abundance: -; v_gene: TRBV7-8; j_gene: TRBJ2-3; d_gene: -; CDR3aa: CASSLSAGNTDTQYF; CDR3nt: TGTGCCAGCAGCTTATCGGCAGGGAACACAGATACGCAGTATTTT
abundance: -; v_gene: TRBV28; j_gene: TRBJ2-7; d_gene: TRBD1; CDR3aa: CASRGRTGIPYEQYF; CDR3nt: TGTGCCAGCAGGGGTAGGACAGGGATCCCCTACGAGCAGTACTTC
abundance: -; v_gene: TRBV21-1; j_gene: TRBJ2-1; d_gene: -; CDR3aa: CASSTEGLAGDSNEQFF; CDR3nt: TGTGCCAGCAGCACCGAAGGACTAGCGGGAGATAGTAATGAGCAGTTCTTC
abundance: -; v_gene: TRBV7-9; j_gene: TRBJ2-1; d_gene: TRBD1; CDR3aa: CASSADREEQFF; CDR3nt: TGTGCCAGCAGCGCCGACAGGGAGGAGCAGTTCTTC
abundance: -; v_gene: TRBV19; j_gene: TRBJ2-3; d_gene: -; CDR3aa: CASRRGYGTTDTQYF; CDR3nt: TGTGCCAGTAGGAGGGGCTACGGGACCACAGATACGCAGTATTTT
abundance: -; v_gene: TRBV4-2; j_gene: TRBJ2-7; d_gene: -; CDR3aa: CASSPRRDYEQYF; CDR3nt: TGTGCCAGCAGTCCCAGGCGGGACTACGAGCAGTACTTC
abundance: -; v_gene: TRBV6-1; j_gene: TRBJ2-7; d_gene: TRBD1; CDR3aa: CASSDRGRPYEQYF; CDR3nt: TGTGCCAGCAGTGACAGGGGGCGGCCCTACGAGCAGTACTTC
abundance: once; v_gene: TRBV18; j_gene: TRBJ2-1; d_gene: TRBD2; CDR3aa: CASSPSSSGDSYNEQFF; CDR3nt: TGTGCCAGCTCACCTTCATCTAGCGGCGACTCCTACAATGAGCAGTTCTTC
abundance: -; v_gene: TRBV29-1; j_gene: TRBJ2-7; d_gene: -; CDR3aa: CSVEWGIASSGQYF; CDR3nt: TGCAGCGTCGAATGGGGGATTGCCTCTTCGGGGCAGTACTTC
abundance: -; v_gene: TRBV27; j_gene: TRBJ1-1; d_gene: -; CDR3aa: CASSSGGKGEAFF; CDR3nt: TGTGCCAGCAGTTCTGGGGGCAAAGGTGAAGCTTTCTTT
abundance: -; v_gene: TRBV4-1; j_gene: TRBJ2-4; d_gene: -; CDR3aa: CASSPDAAGPVKNIQYF; CDR3nt: TGCGCCAGCAGCCCTGACGCCGCGGGGCCCGTCAAAAACATTCAGTACTTC
abundance: -; v_gene: TRBV7-9; j_gene: TRBJ1-2; d_gene: -; CDR3aa: CASSLDPLDLMNYGYTF; CDR3nt: TGTGCCAGCAGCTTAGACCCACTGGACCTTATGAACTATGGCTACACCTTC
abundance: -; v_gene: TRBV30; j_gene: TRBJ1-5; d_gene: TRBD1; CDR3aa: CAAGQGGNQPQHF; CDR3nt: TGTGCCGCGGGACAGGGGGGCAATCAGCCCCAGCATTTT
abundance: -; v_gene: TRBV4-1; j_gene: TRBJ1-5; d_gene: -; CDR3aa: CASSQGQGPQPQHF; CDR3nt: TGCGCCAGCAGCCAGGGTCAGGGGCCTCAGCCCCAGCATTTT
abundance: -; v_gene: TRBV4-2; j_gene: TRBJ2-7; d_gene: TRBD1; CDR3aa: CASSQLTGGGSYEQYF; CDR3nt: TGTGCCAGCAGCCAACTTACAGGGGGCGGCTCCTACGAGCAGTACTTC
abundance: -; v_gene: TRBV15; j_gene: TRBJ1-5; d_gene: -; CDR3aa: CATSAWDGSNQPQHF; CDR3nt: TGTGCCACCAGCGCCTGGGACGGTAGCAATCAGCCCCAGCATTTT
abundance: -; v_gene: TRBV19; j_gene: TRBJ2-7; d_gene: TRBD1; CDR3aa: CASSTTGSYEQYF; CDR3nt: TGTGCCAGTAGTACGACAGGGTCCTACGAGCAGTACTTC
abundance: -; v_gene: TRBV6-6; j_gene: TRBJ2-7; d_gene: -; CDR3aa: CASSGSERGAYEQYF; CDR3nt: TGTGCCAGCTCTGGATCAGAGAGGGGGGCCTACGAGCAGTACTTC
abundance: few; v_gene: TRBV14; j_gene: TRBJ1-1; d_gene: TRBD1; CDR3aa: CASSQVGTGFEAFF; CDR3nt: TGTGCCAGCAGCCAAGTCGGGACAGGGTTCGAAGCTTTCTTT
abundance: -; v_gene: TRBV12-1; j_gene: TRBJ1-1; d_gene: -; CDR3aa: CASSGDRGDTEAFF; CDR3nt: TGTGCCAGCAGCGGGGACAGGGGAGACACTGAAGCTTTCTTT
abundance: -; v_gene: TRBV27; j_gene: TRBJ1-5; d_gene: -; CDR3aa: CASGTYRNSNQPQHF; CDR3nt: TGTGCCAGCGGGACCTACAGGAATAGCAATCAGCCCCAGCATTTT
abundance: -; v_gene: TRBV6-6; j_gene: TRBJ1-4; d_gene: -; CDR3aa: CASSYDRGGEKLFF; CDR3nt: TGTGCCAGCAGTTATGACAGAGGGGGAGAAAAACTGTTTTTT
abundance: -; v_gene: TRBV4-1; j_gene: TRBJ1-2; d_gene: -; CDR3aa: CASSQASFRGDYGYTF; CDR3nt: TGCGCCAGCAGCCAAGCTTCGTTCAGGGGAGACTATGGCTACACCTTC
abundance: -; v_gene: TRBV19; j_gene: TRBJ1-5; d_gene: -; CDR3aa: CASSIVRDKNQPQHF; CDR3nt: TGTGCCAGTAGTATAGTTAGGGACAAAAATCAGCCCCAGCATTTT
abundance: -; v_gene: TRBV28; j_gene: TRBJ1-6; d_gene: -; CDR3aa: CASSLGQYNSPLHF; CDR3nt: TGTGCCAGCAGTTTAGGACAGTATAATTCACCCCTCCACTTT
abundance: -; v_gene: TRBV5-1; j_gene: TRBJ2-5; d_gene: TRBD2; CDR3aa: CASSQLAGQETQYF; CDR3nt: TGCGCCAGCAGCCAACTAGCGGGGCAAGAGACCCAGTACTTC
abundance: -; v_gene: TRBV28; j_gene: TRBJ2-4; d_gene: -; CDR3aa: CASSLETGWLQYF; CDR3nt: TGTGCCAGCAGTTTAGAGACAGGTTGGCTTCAGTACTTC
abundance: -; v_gene: TRBV27; j_gene: TRBJ1-5; d_gene: TRBD1; CDR3aa: CASRETGSGQPQHF; CDR3nt: TGTGCCAGCAGGGAGACAGGGAGTGGGCAGCCCCAGCATTTT
abundance: -; v_gene: TRBV4-3; j_gene: TRBJ2-7; d_gene: -; CDR3aa: CASSQDPAGFYEQYF; CDR3nt: TGCGCCAGCAGCCAAGATCCAGCAGGGTTTTACGAGCAGTACTTC
abundance: -; v_gene: TRBV11-2; j_gene: TRBJ2-1; d_gene: -; CDR3aa: CASSPWGYSSYNEQFF; CDR3nt: TGTGCCAGCAGCCCATGGGGTTATAGCTCCTACAATGAGCAGTTCTTC